These 28 T cell receptor beta chains were all obtained from the same sample, sequenced in a study of T cell clones after liver transplantation (dated by TCRdb to between 2018 and 2020). The receptor library was made with the immunoSEQ multiplex PCR assay. TCRdb's version of the immuneACCESS table is confined to in-frame rearrangements and falls short of the full clone set. An unresolved V gene accounts for under half of the shortfall where checked; the remainder is of unknown origin. Here the sample has about 120,000 clones; about nine tenths occur a single time. In total, the top ten clones hold about 0.8% of the sample. Specimen: CD4+ T cells from blood, collected 12 months after liver transplant. These TCRs come from a human patient who received a liver transplant. After a transplant, some T cells may have been passed on by the graft donor.

J is TRBJ1-1 and V is TRBV7-9, with D uncertain. Germline-derived CDR1 and CDR2 are SEHNR and FQNEAQ (reference sequence). There are 15 residues in the CDR3. Deletions cut 8 bases from V and 0 bases from J, with 16 bases between. CDR3 residues: CASLAKRRLNTEAFF. The CDR3 DNA reads as TGTGCCAGCTTGGCCAAAAGAAGACTGAACACTGAAGCTTTCTTT.

The CDR3 coding sequence is TGTGCCAGCAGTGAAGAAAGCAATCAGCCCCAGCATTTT. Protein: CASSEESNQPQHF. The V and J genes are TRBV2 and TRBJ1-5; D unclear. V was clipped by 1 base and J by 1 base, with 2 bases between them. Looked up from germline, CDR1 is SNHLY and CDR2 is FYNNEI. This CDR3 comprises 13 residues.

The chain couples TRBV7-2 to TRBJ1-2; D uncertain. This CDR3 region has 13 residues. The germline gives CDR1 SGHTA, CDR2 FQGNSA. Trimming stripped 3 bases from V and 6 bases from J, with 11 bases between. CDR3 in DNA: TGTGCCAGCAGCTTTGGACCGACTGATGGCTACACCTTC. It yields the protein CASSFGPTDGYTF.

This chain connects TRBV28 to TRBJ1-2; D is perhaps TRBD1 (5 bases). The CDR3 has 14 amino acids. In germline, CDR1 is MDHEN, CDR2 SYDVKM. With 6 bases removed from V and 0 bases from J, the gap between germline ends came to 11 bases. The CDR3 sequence is CASSPGEANYGYTF. The DNA of the CDR3 is TGTGCCAGCAGCCCGGGGGAGGCTAACTATGGCTACACCTTC.

V and J are TRBV6-5 and TRBJ2-3, with 13 bases matching TRBD2. J gave up 3 bases and V 6 bases, and 3 bases lay outside the gene matches. The CDR3 sequence is 15 residues long. CDR1 MNHEY and CDR2 SVGAGI come from the germline V gene. The CDR3 nucleotides are TGTGCCAGCAGCAAGACTAGCGGGAGGACAGATACGCAGTATTTT. It encodes CASSKTSGRTDTQYF.

The table lists this clone with a few counts. The chain recombines TRBV5-1 with TRBJ2-3, with D perhaps matching TRBD2 (5 bases). There are 13 residues in the CDR3. The V end was cut by 0 bases, the J end by 9 bases, with 11 bases between. Germline values: CDR1 SGHRS, CDR2 YFSETQ. CDR3: CASSLEDWQTQYF. CDR3 DNA: TGCGCCAGCAGCTTGGAGGACTGGCAAACGCAGTATTTT. Looking up the rest from reference TRBV5-1 and TRBJ2-3 gives the full variable domain: KAGVTQTPRYLIKTRGQQVTLSCSPISGHRSVSWYQQTPGQGLQFLFEYFSETQRNKGNFPGRFSGRQFSNSRSEMNVSTLELGDSALYLCASSLEDWQTQYFGPGTRLTVL.

The chain joins TRBV18 to TRBJ1-2; D gene ambiguous. CDR3 length: 15 amino acids. With 7 bases removed from V and 4 bases from J, the gap between germline ends came to 19 bases. Germline CDR1 reads KGHSH; CDR2 reads LQKENI. CDR3 amino acids: CASFTTLDAFYGYTF. The CDR3 region has the DNA TGTGCCAGCTTCACCACTTTGGATGCCTTCTATGGCTACACCTTC.

This chain connects TRBV28 to TRBJ2-2; 7 nucleotides agree with TRBD1. The V gene end was trimmed by 8 bases and the J gene end by 4 bases; junction bases not matched to a gene: 10. This CDR3 region has 15 residues. The germline gives CDR1 MDHEN, CDR2 SYDVKM. The CDR3 nucleotides read TGTGCCAGCCAACCCATCCAGGGGGTCACCGGGGAGCTGTTTTTT. Protein sequence: CASQPIQGVTGELFF.

The chain has TRBV19 and TRBJ2-1, with a tentative D call TRBD1 (5 bases). The CDR3 covers 16 residues. Deletions cut 6 bases from V and 9 bases from J, with 24 bases between. Germline V gives CDR1 LNHDA, CDR2 SQIVND (reference sequence). Written as DNA, the CDR3 is TGTGCCAGTAGCACCGTGGTACGTGGGGCGAATGCTGAGCAGTTCTTC. Translating it yields CASSTVVRGANAEQFF.

This rearrangement joins TRBV19 to TRBJ2-2, with TRBD1 as a possible D gene (5 bases). V was pared by 7 bases and J by 2 bases, with 8 bases between. This CDR3 has 13 amino acids. Germline V gene lookup returns CDR1 LNHDA and CDR2 SQIVND (reference sequence). The CDR3 spells CASTGHNTGELFF. In DNA form, the CDR3 reads TGTGCCAGTACCGGACACAACACCGGGGAGCTGTTTTTT.

The chain recombines TRBV7-9 with TRBJ2-2; no definite D call. The CDR3 is 14 residues long. CDR1 and CDR2 from the germline V gene are SEHNR and FQNEAQ (reference sequence). V was pared by 4 bases and J by 5 bases, with 11 bases between. CDR3 sequence reads: CASSSRSQTGELFF. CDR3 nucleotides: TGTGCCAGCAGCTCAAGGTCTCAAACCGGGGAGCTGTTTTTT. Using reference TRBV7-9 and TRBJ2-2 for the parts outside the CDR3, the full variable domain is DTGVSQNPRHKITKRGQNVTFRCDPISEHNRLYWYRQTLGQGPEFLTYFQNEAQLEKSRLLSDRFSAERPKGSFSTLEIQRTEQGDSAMYLCASSSRSQTGELFFGEGSRLTVL.

The genes are TRBV5-1 and TRBJ2-3; 7 bases map to TRBD2. The CDR3 length is 15 residues. The germline V gene encodes CDR1 SGHRS and CDR2 YFSETQ. V gave up 4 bases and J gave up 4 bases; unmatched junction bases: 9. The CDR3 nucleotides are TGCGCCAGCAGCGTTCGGGAGGTCCTCCCAGATACGCAGTATTTT. It encodes CASSVREVLPDTQYF.

The V call is TRBV9, the J call TRBJ2-7; the D gene is possibly TRBD2 (6 bases). The CDR3 is 15 residues long. The germline V gene encodes CDR1 SGDLS and CDR2 YYNGEE. Trimming took 4 bases from V and 7 from J, leaving 21 bases between them. The CDR3 DNA reads as TGTGCCAGCAGCCCCCGAGTCGGAGGGTCGGGAGAGCAGTACTTC. Its protein product is CASSPRVGGSGEQYF.

The V gene is TRBV28, the J gene TRBJ2-7; D is unresolved. Deletions cut 2 bases from V and 2 bases from J, with 1 base between. The CDR3 has 11 residues. CDR1 is MDHEN and CDR2 is SYDVKM in the germline V gene. The CDR3 coding sequence is TGTGCCAGCAGTTTAGCCTACGAGCAGTACTTC. This translates into CASSLAYEQYF.

The count of this clone is one. This chain connects TRBV6-5 to TRBJ1-2; 9 bases match TRBD1. CDR1 and CDR2 from the germline V gene are MNHEY and SVGAGI. Unmatched junction bases numbered 7, after V lost 6 bases and J lost 8 bases. CDR3 length: 13 amino acids. The DNA of the CDR3 is TGTGCCAGCAGCTTACAGGGGGCGCGCGGCTACACCTTC. Amino acid sequence: CASSLQGARGYTF.

This rearrangement joins TRBV10-3 to TRBJ2-1; 8 bases align to TRBD2. Looked up from germline, CDR1 is ENHRY and CDR2 is SYGVKD. This CDR3 region has 16 residues. V lost 3 bases to trimming and J lost 0 bases; unmatched junction nucleotides: 4. The CDR3 region is CAISDFSGDSYNEQFF. The CDR3 coding sequence is TGTGCCATCAGTGATTTTAGCGGGGACTCCTACAATGAGCAGTTCTTC.

Only one count was recorded for this clone. The chain uses TRBV11-2 and TRBJ2-2, with 8 bases identical to TRBD2. Germline V gene sequence: CDR1 SGHAT, CDR2 FQNNGV. V lost 2 bases to trimming and J lost 5 bases; unmatched junction nucleotides: 13. This CDR3 spans 18 amino acids. The CDR3 loop reads CASSLHSGSRAGTGELFF. CDR3 nucleotides: TGTGCCAGCAGCTTACACAGCGGGAGTCGGGCGGGGACCGGGGAGCTGTTTTTT.

The rearrangement uses TRBV29-1 and TRBJ2-4, with TRBD1 identical over 8 bases. The CDR3 is 13 residues long. The V gene end was trimmed by 7 bases and the J gene end by 3 bases; junction bases not matched to a gene: 5. Germline loops: CDR1 SQVTM, CDR2 ANQGSEA. The CDR3 coding sequence is TGCAGCGCCGAAGACAGGGGCAAAAACATTCAGTACTTC. Translation: CSAEDRGKNIQYF.

This chain links TRBV7-8 with TRBJ2-7, with 8 bases lining up with TRBD1. The CDR3 consists of 15 residues. The ends lost 5 bases at V and 1 base at J; junction bases unmatched: 7. CDR1 and CDR2 from the germline V gene are SGHVS and FQNEAQ. In nucleotides, the CDR3 is TGTGCCAGCAGCCTTGGCAGGGGGCTGTCCTACGAGCAGTACTTC. Its translation: CASSLGRGLSYEQYF. The whole variable domain, filled in from reference TRBV7-8 and TRBJ2-7, reads GAGVSQSPRYKVAKRGQDVALRCDPISGHVSLFWYQQALGQGPEFLTYFQNEAQLDKSGLPSDRFFAERPEGSVSTLKIQRTQQEDSAVYLCASSLGRGLSYEQYFGPGTRLTVT.

The chain is built from TRBV29-1 and TRBJ2-3; D possibly corresponds to TRBD2 (6 bases). In germline, CDR1 is SQVTM, CDR2 ANQGSEA. V shed 4 bases and J shed 1 base, with 12 bases lying between them. CDR3 size: 14 residues. The DNA of the CDR3 is TGCAGCGTTGTAACGGGAGTGGGCACAGATACGCAGTATTTT. Amino acid sequence: CSVVTGVGTDTQYF.

The rearrangement links TRBV19 to TRBJ2-1, with 12 bases that match TRBD2. Trimming removed 6 bases from V and 9 bases from J; junction bases left unmatched: 9. CDR1 and CDR2 (germline): LNHDA, SQIVND (reference sequence). CDR3 length: 15 amino acids. In DNA, the CDR3 is TGTGCCAGTAGCCACGGACTAGCGGGGCGCGGTGAGCAGTTCTTC. Translating it yields CASSHGLAGRGEQFF.

The genes are TRBV5-5 and TRBJ1-4; D is ambiguous. The CDR3 length is 15 residues. Trimming cost V 0 bases and J 5 bases, with 11 bases left between them. The germline V gene encodes CDR1 SGHKS and CDR2 YYEKEE (reference sequence). The CDR3: CASSLVAAENEKLFF. The DNA for the CDR3 is TGTGCCAGCAGCTTGGTGGCAGCCGAGAATGAAAAACTGTTTTTT.

The rearrangement uses TRBV4-2 and TRBJ1-1; no clear D. CDR1 LGHNA and CDR2 YNFKEQ come from the germline V gene. The CDR3 has 15 residues. With 1 base removed from V and 3 bases from J, the gap between germline ends came to 12 bases. This chain's CDR3 is CASSQVSGLDTEAFF. CDR3 sequence (DNA): TGTGCCAGCAGCCAAGTGAGCGGGCTTGACACTGAAGCTTTCTTT.

The V and J genes are TRBV5-1 and TRBJ2-1; no clear D. The germline V and J ends were trimmed by 2 bases and 8 bases, with 17 bases remaining between them. The CDR3 spans 15 residues. Germline lookup yields CDR1 SGHRS and CDR2 YFSETQ. Here the CDR3 reads CASSFAPGPSDEQFF. In DNA form, the CDR3 reads TGCGCCAGCAGCTTCGCCCCGGGCCCGTCCGATGAGCAGTTCTTC.

The V gene is TRBV2, the J gene TRBJ2-3; 12 bases are a match to TRBD2. V lost 5 bases to trimming and J lost 2 bases; unmatched junction nucleotides: 2. The CDR3 totals 15 residues. CDR1 is SNHLY, CDR2 FYNNEI, per germline. The CDR3 loop is CASSRTSGTTDTQYF. The CDR3 nucleotides are TGTGCCAGCAGTCGGACTAGCGGGACCACAGATACGCAGTATTTT.

This rearrangement joins TRBV9 to TRBJ2-1, with TRBD2 identical over 10 bases. CDR1 and CDR2 from the germline V gene are SGDLS and YYNGEE. The CDR3 is made up of 16 amino acids. The trim removed 3 bases at V and 7 bases at J, leaving 10 bases unmatched. CDR3 nucleotide sequence: TGTGCCAGCAGCGCCGGTCTAGCGGGAGTTCGTAATGAGCAGTTCTTC. This gives the protein CASSAGLAGVRNEQFF.

The rearrangement links TRBV28 to TRBJ2-3; no definite D call. V gave up 4 bases and J gave up 6 bases, with 5 bases separating them. The CDR3 runs 11 residues. Germline-derived CDR1 and CDR2 are MDHEN and SYDVKM. The CDR3 DNA is TGTGCCAGCAGTTCGAGGGATACGCAGTATTTT. Encoded protein: CASSSRDTQYF.

This chain connects TRBV19 to TRBJ2-7; 7 bases agree with TRBD2. With V trimmed by 3 bases and J by 5 bases, 1 base remained unmatched. There are 12 residues in the CDR3. CDR1 and CDR2 (germline): LNHDA, SQIVND (reference sequence). The CDR3 bases are TGTGCCAGTAGTATGCGGGGGAACGAGCAGTACTTC. This sequence encodes CASSMRGNEQYF.